This T cell receptor beta chain was observed in a study of blood T cell repertoires in COVID-19. Background on the study: Nucleic acid was either cDNA or gDNA, and it came from T cells, B-cell-depleted T cells, or PBMCs.

Authors' methods: Reference gene primers were amplified, and this amplification served to estimate nucleated cell counts. Sequencing used immunoSEQ multiplex PCR; TCRdb keeps in-frame clones, though not all of them. Clone size and V and J calls were adopted from that table, with D and trimming inferred from the DNA. Of about 140,000 clones listed, approximately 80% were seen once; the top ten hold 4.5% to 5%. From germline, CDR1 is SGDLS and CDR2 YYNGEE. The V segment lost 4 bases and the J segment 1 base; nucleotides outside the gene matches: 5. This CDR3 has 15 residues. The gene calls are TRBV9 and TRBJ1-1, with 9 bases fitting TRBD1. The sample taken for sequencing was peripheral blood. This receptor was taken from a woman aged 80 or over with active or convalescent COVID-19. This CDR3 is CASSPRDRANTEAFF. Written as DNA, the CDR3 is TGTGCCAGCAGCCCTAGGGACAGGGCGAACACTGAAGCTTTCTTT.